This record concerns one T cell receptor (beta chain) sequence. This clone was counted a few times. Its recognized antigen is unknown. Base qualities are not at hand, and no much larger clone is one base apart. The treatment or condition label, read with the paper, signifies: oral pan-JAK inhibitor, 5-10 mg twice daily. Peripheral blood and lesional scalp punch biopsies were obtained from patients with alopecia areata. PBMCs were separated by density centrifugation and stained for CD3, CD4 and CD8, after which CD4+ and CD8+ T cells were sorted on a FACSAria. The record originates from a study of CD8+ T cells in alopecia areata (dated 2018 in TCRdb). At the level of the whole study: Treated patients were enrolled in an open-label pilot trial of oral tofacitinib, 5 to 10 mg twice daily, for moderate-to-severe alopecia areata. Tofacitinib was administered for 6 to 18 months, and 6 months of follow-up off drug were then conducted to assess delayed response and recurrence. Human TCRbeta sequencing covered scalp tissue and sorted CD4+ and CD8+ peripheral blood T cells from patchy and totalis/universalis alopecia areata patients and healthy controls. The RNA source kit depended on sample type: the PAXgene miRNA kit for fixed scalp, the miRNeasy kit for PBMCs, and the RNeasy kit for mouse skin. In treated patients, disease severity was measured using the SALT score, which gives the percentage of scalp surface area affected. Scalp clonality was compared among normal scalp (n=4), patchy alopecia areata scalp (n=8), and alopecia totalis/universalis scalp (n=8). TCRbeta CDR3 regions were amplified by immunoSEQ multiplex PCR with 35 Vbeta forward and 13 Jbeta reverse primers. Biopsies were taken from tofacitinib-treated patients at baseline and at 4 and 24 weeks of treatment, and a later scalp biopsy was taken in several of the tofacitinib-treated patients. In both human patients and the C3H/HeJ mouse model, the study applied high-throughput TCRbeta sequencing to look at T cell clonal expansion in alopecia areata. General conclusions and limits of the study: Shared TCR sequences between patients were less evident than in mice, which may be partly attributable to HLA diversity in the patient population. Compared with normal scalp, lesional scalp, particularly in alopecia totalis/universalis, had higher clonality and more expanded CD8+ clones, which suggests antigenic drive. Scalp clonality and the number of expanded CD8+ clones among the top 100 scalp clones were significantly decreased by tofacitinib. During tofacitinib treatment, many expanded lesional clones remained in scalp and blood, and this persistence may partly explain relapse after treatment is stopped. Scalp TCR repertoire analysis is complicated because resident alphabeta T cells in normal human skin are also sequenced, whereas mouse skin is dominated by gammadelta T cells. Because the treated cohort was small and included a single nonresponder, larger studies are needed to assess links between baseline CD8+ expansion and response.

The receptor library was made with the immunoSEQ multiplex PCR assay. To provide template for TCR sequencing, every sample had RNA extracted and reverse transcribed into cDNA. SuperScript III was used to make first-strand cDNA, primed with a 2:1 mix of oligo-dT and random hexamers. A synthetic immune receptor repertoire was used to assess amplification bias, and residual bias was removed computationally. As for how the authors treated the data: Raw reads were preprocessed for error removal, and CDR3 was defined according to IMGT conventions as running from the conserved cysteine to phenylalanine. Clonality was computed as 1 minus the Shannon entropy, with the entropy normalized by log2 of the number of productive unique TCRs. Whether each scalp clone was CD4 or CD8 was inferred by checking scalp TCRbeta sequences against the CD4 and CD8 repertoires from sorted blood. TCRdb holds this immuneACCESS table with in-frame rearrangements only. Some clones are missing; in checked studies, unresolved V genes explain under half, and the rest has no known cause. V, J and clone size reflect that table, while D and trimming were determined from the DNA. The sample records more than 200,000 clones, roughly two fifths of which are singletons. The ten top clones hold over 2.5% of the sample.

Inclusive of the bounding cysteine and phenylalanine, the CDR3 is 16 residues long. The entry retains the CDR3 DNA only, 48 bases that are in frame from base 1. For CDR1 and CDR2, the germline V gene (reference sequence) lists SEHNR and FQNEAQ. The germline V end is reduced by 0 bases and the J end by 5 bases; junction bases left unmatched: 7. The input for sequencing was CD4+ T cells sorted from blood, taken at approximately week 37, from a patient treated with tofacitinib. The rearrangement combines TRBV7-9 with TRBJ2-5; the junction holds 9 bases that match TRBD2. This receptor was taken from a human donor with alopecia areata. The CDR3 sequence is CASSLATVAGVETQYF. Here is the DNA: TGTGCCAGCAGCTTAGCTACTGTAGCGGGAGTTGAGACCCAGTACTTC.